This T cell receptor (beta chain) was found in a study of T cells in Graves' hyperthyroidism and ophthalmopathy. Study-level points and caveats: Most expanded thyroid clonotypes above 0.001 also appeared in blood.

Germline V gives CDR1 SGHAT, CDR2 FQNNGV. The ends were cut back, 8 bases at V and 3 bases at J, with 13 bases in the middle. The CDR3 is made up of 13 amino acids. Amplification targeted TCR beta CDR3 regions from RNA transcripts. The HTBI set primed first-round TCR CDR3 RT-PCR. TCRdb independently ran MiXCR on the multiplex PCR reads; one entry per CDR3 protein. The sample records hundreds of thousands of distinct CDR3 sequences, around 42% being singletons. Patients with uncontrolled infections, other autoimmune diseases, pregnancy or lactation were excluded. As for this clonotype: The antigen remains unidentified.

The rearrangement uses TRBV11-2 and TRBJ1-1; D remains unclear. The clonotype was recovered from a woman aged 18-35 years with Graves' hyperthyroidism. The sample consisted of peripheral blood or thyroid tissue (not recorded which). The CDR3 sequence: CASSPRQDTEAFF. The CDR3 bases are TGTGCCAGCTCGCCCCGACAAGACACTGAAGCTTTCTTT.